What follows are 7 T cell receptor beta chains derived from one specimen sequenced in a study of T cell responses to AZD1222 COVID-19 vaccine (dated by TCRdb to about 2021). Receptor libraries were prepared by the immunoSEQ multiplex PCR assay. Not all clones reach the TCRdb copy of this immuneACCESS table, which keeps in-frame sequences only. Checked studies attribute under half of the gap to unresolved V genes and leave the rest unexplained. In this sample the table shows roughly 120,000 clones, around nine tenths of which occur a single time. The ten top clones hold under 9% of the sample. The label giving this sample's time point can be read as: baseline before first vaccination. Sequenced material: peripheral blood, taken on day 0 of AZD1222 vaccination. These receptors were obtained from an adult in good health.

The chain combines TRBV28 with TRBJ1-4; a weak D match, TRBD1 (6 bases). CDR1 and CDR2 (germline): MDHEN, SYDVKM. This CDR3 spans 18 amino acids. Trimming cost V 3 bases and J 2 bases, with 19 bases left between them. CDR3 DNA: TGTGCCAGCAGTTTCCCCGCGGCAGGGGAGGGGACTAATGAAAAACTGTTTTTT. Residues: CASSFPAAGEGTNEKLFF.

This chain uses TRBV15 with TRBJ2-7; tentatively, D is TRBD1 (6 bases). The CDR3 covers 13 residues. The V end was cut by 3 bases, the J end by 6 bases, with 12 bases between. The germline V gene encodes CDR1 LNHNV and CDR2 YYDKDF (reference sequence). The CDR3, as DNA: TGTGCCACCAGCAGCCCCAGGGGTGGCGAGCAGTACTTC. It translates to CATSSPRGGEQYF. Drawing the rest from reference TRBV15 and TRBJ2-7, the complete variable domain is DAMVIQNPRYQVTQFGKPVTLSCSQTLNHNVMYWYQQKSSQAPKLLFHYYDKDFNNEADTPDNFQSRRPNTSFCFLDIRSPGLGDTAMYLCATSSPRGGEQYFGPGTRLTVT.

The chain links TRBV5-1 to TRBJ2-2, with D perhaps matching TRBD1 or TRBD2 (5 bases each). V lost 4 bases and J 3 bases, leaving 7 bases between the germline ends. CDR1 is SGHRS and CDR2 is YFSETQ in the germline V gene. CDR3 length: 13 amino acids. CDR3 region: CASSRDDTGELFF. DNA of the CDR3: TGCGCCAGCAGCCGGGACGACACCGGGGAGCTGTTTTTT. Looking up the rest from reference TRBV5-1 and TRBJ2-2 gives the full variable domain: KAGVTQTPRYLIKTRGQQVTLSCSPISGHRSVSWYQQTPGQGLQFLFEYFSETQRNKGNFPGRFSGRQFSNSRSEMNVSTLELGDSALYLCASSRDDTGELFFGEGSRLTVL.

This clone came up a few times. The sample contains more than one DNA sequence encoding this CDR3. The J gene is TRBJ2-3, the V gene TRBV7-8; D is ambiguous. The CDR3 loop spans 14 amino acids. With 1 base removed from V and 0 bases from J, the gap between germline ends came to 5 bases. Germline V lookup: CDR1 SGHVS, CDR2 FQNEAQ. The CDR3 region has the DNA TGTGCCAGCAGCTTAGGACTGAGCACAGATACGCAGTATTTT. The encoded protein is CASSLGLSTDTQYF.

The chain employs TRBV27 and TRBJ1-2, with 7 bases lining up with TRBD1. Trimming took 8 bases from V and 5 from J; bases not matched to a gene: 8. The germline CDR1 and CDR2 sequences are MNHEY and SMNVEV (reference sequence). This CDR3 is built from 13 residues. The CDR3 here is CASQGVLGYGYTF. The CDR3 DNA follows: TGTGCCAGCCAGGGGGTCTTGGGGTATGGCTACACCTTC.

The CDR3 region has the DNA TGTGCCTGGACAATGCAGACAGGGAGGGAAGCTTTCTTT. Its translation: CAWTMQTGREAFF. The gene calls are TRBV30 and TRBJ1-1, with 7 bases that match TRBD1. Germline CDR1 reads GTSNPN; CDR2 reads SVGIG (reference sequence). This CDR3 is built from 13 residues. V shed 4 bases and J 8 bases; nucleotides not matched to a gene: 10.

V gene TRBV5-1 combines with J gene TRBJ2-7; maybe TRBD2 (5 bases). V lost 4 bases to trimming and J lost 0 bases, with 11 bases between them. This CDR3 is built from 14 residues. Germline V lookup: CDR1 SGHRS, CDR2 YFSETQ. The CDR3 sequence: CASSNGLISYEQYF. The CDR3 nucleotides read TGCGCCAGCAGCAACGGACTGATCTCCTACGAGCAGTACTTC. Full variable domain (rest looked up from reference TRBV5-1 and TRBJ2-7): KAGVTQTPRYLIKTRGQQVTLSCSPISGHRSVSWYQQTPGQGLQFLFEYFSETQRNKGNFPGRFSGRQFSNSRSEMNVSTLELGDSALYLCASSNGLISYEQYFGPGTRLTVT.